The 3 T cell receptor beta chains reported below all come from one sample, sequenced in a study of neurological immune-mediated disorders. TCRdb re-analysed the 5' RACE reads in MiXCR, keeping a single row per CDR3 protein. The data show about 14,000 distinct CDR3 sequences, under 8% seen once. Sequenced: CD8+ T cells from blood. The source of these receptors is a woman aged 35 to 49 in good health.

This clonotype was found many times. The chain is built from TRBV7-8 and TRBJ2-2; 8 nucleotides match TRBD2. Germline V gene lookup returns CDR1 SGHVS and CDR2 FQNEAQ. The CDR3 length is 16 residues. The V and J ends lost 7 bases and 4 bases, in that order; junction bases with no gene match: 11. The CDR3 DNA sequence: TGTGCCAGCAACCCCATGAGCGGGGGTCCCACCGGGGAGCTGTTTTTT. Its protein is CASNPMSGGPTGELFF.

This clonotype was counted ten times or more. This chain links TRBV7-2 with TRBJ2-7, with 9 positions matching TRBD2. Germline V gives CDR1 SGHTA, CDR2 FQGNSA. The ends lost 8 bases at V and 3 bases at J; junction bases unmatched: 11. CDR3 length equals 15 residues. The CDR3 region is CASGLAGDPRYEQYF. The CDR3 DNA follows: TGTGCCAGCGGATTAGCGGGAGACCCCCGCTACGAGCAGTACTTC.

This clonotype was recorded at least ten times. The chain joins TRBV7-8 to TRBJ2-7, with TRBD1 matching over 9 bases. Germline CDR1 and CDR2: SGHVS and FQNEAQ. After removal of 3 bases from V and 3 bases from J, the junction contained 3 bases not matched to a gene. The length of the CDR3 is 14 residues. CDR3 sequence: CASSLGQGGYEQYF. CDR3 coding DNA: TGTGCCAGCAGCTTGGGACAGGGCGGCTACGAGCAGTACTTC.